The T cell receptor (beta chain) under discussion was sequenced for a study of T cells in localized non-small cell lung cancer. There are 17 residues in the CDR3. The V end lost 0 bases, the J end lost 8 bases, and 21 bases lay between the germline ends. CDR1 is SGDLS and CDR2 is YYNGEE in the germline V gene. Study-level results: Adjacent lung was found to contain a median approximately 60 of the top 100 tumor clones.

Using immunoSEQ multiplex PCR, the repertoire was profiled, and TCRdb retains in-frame clones only, with some absent. The sample shows 2,900 or so clones, around 33% of them seen only once. Concerning this clone: What it binds is unknown.

The sequenced sample was normal lung tissue next to the tumor, obtained before any cancer treatment. The genes are TRBV9 and TRBJ2-1; a weak D match, TRBD2 (8 bases). The TCR was taken from a man between 40 and 70 years old with stage I lung adenocarcinoma. The CDR3 protein is CASSVAGGGTALDEQFF. CDR3 in DNA: TGTGCCAGCAGCGTAGCGGGCGGGGGGACAGCTTTAGATGAGCAGTTCTTC.